These T cell receptor beta chains were read from a single sample in a study of T cell repertoires in cytomegalovirus infection. Their target antigens are unknown. In TCRdb, the reads were re-called with MiXCR into one record per CDR3 protein. The table shows approximately 770,000 distinct CDR3 sequences, with around 29% occurring only once. Sequencing was performed on cultured CD8+ T cells from PBMCs, taken from culture after CMV antigen stimulation. These receptors were collected from a human donor in good health (CMV status not recorded). Some clones in this sample may be carry-over from other donors' samples. Each CDR3 is given without its conserved first and last residue. Each record gives: CDR3 protein, J gene, D gene, V gene. D genes are given only for firm matches.

ASSQKGGRMETQY | TRBJ2-5 | . | TRBV7-3
ASSPGPSQIWNEKLF | TRBJ1-4 | . | TRBV6-1
SAEHGAGNTEAF | TRBJ1-1 | . | TRBV20-1
ASRYGRGAYNEQF | TRBJ2-1 | . | TRBV2
ASSSRGRRIYGYT | TRBJ1-2 | TRBD1 | TRBV6-2/TRBV6-3
ASKGAGLNTEAF | TRBJ1-1 | TRBD1 | TRBV7-4
ASSPEETSGGRFYNEQF | TRBJ2-1 | TRBD2 | TRBV5-1
ASSQEEGMNTEAF | TRBJ1-1 | . | TRBV4-1
ASTPSREEEF | TRBJ2-1 | TRBD2 | TRBV12-3/TRBV12-4
ASSDDFASGGPNTGELF | TRBJ2-2 | TRBD2 | TRBV7-9
ASTGAPRGSQPQH | TRBJ1-5 | . | TRBV19
ASSYAGDGYT | TRBJ1-2 | . | TRBV6-5
ASSVIRGFGNQPQH | TRBJ1-5 | . | TRBV6-6
SAIAGTQETQY | TRBJ2-5 | . | TRBV20-1
ASSSGTMHGELF | TRBJ2-2 | TRBD2 | TRBV11-3
AISESNGIGWGYT | TRBJ1-2 | . | TRBV10-3
ASSPSLSGAGETQY | TRBJ2-5 | TRBD2 | TRBV7-2
ASSSGQTDTEAF | TRBJ1-1 | . | TRBV4-3